Listed here are 22 T cell receptor beta chains from one sample, sequenced in a study of T cells in Graves' hyperthyroidism and ophthalmopathy. The source material, RNA transcripts, was used to amplify TCR beta CDR3 regions. The primer set for the first-round RT-PCR of the TCR CDR3 was HTBI. TCRdb used MiXCR to reprocess the multiplex PCR reads, holding one entry per CDR3 protein. The table lists 400,000 to 500,000 distinct CDR3 sequences, 14% of them singletons. The sequencing sample was made of blood. All receptors come from a woman in her late teens or twenties with Graves' hyperthyroidism.

This clonotype was seen at least ten times. The V and J genes are TRBV11-3 and TRBJ2-1, with D tentatively TRBD1 or TRBD2 (5 bases each). The CDR3 is made up of 13 amino acids. Deletions cut 3 bases from V and 7 bases from J, with 10 bases between. Germline loops: CDR1 SGHNT, CDR2 YENEEA. CDR3 in amino acids: CASSLGWGNEQFF. Here the CDR3 DNA reads TGTGCCAGCAGCTTGGGCTGGGGGAATGAGCAGTTCTTC.

This sequence joins TRBV12-3 or TRBV12-4 and TRBJ2-7; 9 bases line up with TRBD2. Trimming removed 5 bases from V and 2 bases from J; junction bases left unmatched: 7. This CDR3 region has 15 residues. In DNA, the CDR3 is TGTGCCAGCAGTCCGCGTCTAGCGGGAACCTACGAGCAGTACTTC. Translated: CASSPRLAGTYEQYF.

This clonotype was found many times. This chain joins TRBV5-1 and TRBJ1-4, with 8 bases identical to TRBD1. CDR1 and CDR2 from the germline V gene are SGHRS and YFSETQ. V gave up 4 bases and J gave up 8 bases; unmatched junction bases: 4. The CDR3 totals 13 residues. Here the CDR3 DNA reads TGCGCCAGCAGCCCGGGACAGGTGGAAAAACTGTTTTTT. Protein product: CASSPGQVEKLFF.

Regarding this clonotype: A much larger clone lies a single base off, so this may be a read error. The genes are TRBV30 and TRBJ2-7; 10 nucleotides line up with TRBD2. With V trimmed by 6 bases and J by 2 bases, 10 bases remained unmatched. The germline V gene encodes CDR1 GTSNPN and CDR2 SVGIG (reference sequence). CDR3 length: 15 amino acids. CDR3 loop: CACRSSGSSTYEQYF. The CDR3, as DNA: TGTGCCTGTAGATCTAGCGGGAGTTCTACCTACGAGCAGTACTTC. Full variable domain (outside the CDR3, taken from reference TRBV30 and TRBJ2-7): SQTIHQWPATLVQPVGSPLSLECTVEGTSNPNLYWYRQAAGRGLQLLFYSVGIGQISSEVPQNLSASRPQDRQFILSSKKLLLSDSGFYLCACRSSGSSTYEQYFGPGTRLTVT.

This clonotype was counted at least ten times. The rearrangement uses TRBV3-1 and TRBJ2-7, with D hard to call. The CDR3 is made up of 13 amino acids. The germline V gene encodes CDR1 LGHDT and CDR2 YNNKEL (reference sequence). Trimming took 0 bases from V and 8 from J, leaving 11 bases between them. For the CDR3, the DNA is TGTGCCAGCAGCCAAGACCCCTTTACGAAGCAGTACTTC. Translating gives CASSQDPFTKQYF.

The chain joins TRBV7-8 to TRBJ1-1, with D unclear. The V gene lost 7 bases and the J gene lost 6 bases, with 21 bases spanning the gap. The CDR3 is 15 residues long. Germline CDR1 is SGHVS and CDR2 is FQNEAQ. The CDR3 DNA is TGTGCCAGCACCCCTGGGGTCAAATCAGGCTCTGAAGCTTTCTTT. It codes for CASTPGVKSGSEAFF.

This clonotype was counted only a few times. The CDR3 nucleotides read TGTGCCAGCAGTAACAGGGAAAGAAACACTGAAGCTTTCTTT. Protein sequence: CASSNRERNTEAFF. The chain employs TRBV6-1 and TRBJ1-1; maybe TRBD1 (6 bases). The CDR3 runs 14 residues. V lost 5 bases, J lost 2 bases, and 12 bases lay in between. Germline CDR1 is MNHNS and CDR2 is SASEGT.

The chain couples TRBV18 to TRBJ2-1, with 13 positions matching TRBD2. Germline CDR1 reads KGHSH; CDR2 reads LQKENI. The junction had 3 bases not matched to a gene; V was cut back by 3 bases and J by 7 bases. This CDR3 spans 15 amino acids. DNA for the CDR3: TGTGCCAGCTCACCGGGGACTAGCGGGATGAATGAGCAGTTCTTC. Its translation: CASSPGTSGMNEQFF. Drawing the rest from reference TRBV18 and TRBJ2-1, the complete variable domain is NAGVMQNPRHLVRRRGQEARLRCSPMKGHSHVYWYRQLPEEGLKFMVYLQKENIIDESGMPKERFSAEFPKEGPSILRIQQVVRGDSAAYFCASSPGTSGMNEQFFGPGTRLTVL.

This clonotype was seen a few times. V and J are TRBV9 and TRBJ2-3; no clear D gene. Trimming left V 0 bases short and J 1 base short, with 6 bases between. Germline loops: CDR1 SGDLS, CDR2 YYNGEE. The CDR3 consists of 14 residues. The CDR3 DNA reads as TGTGCCAGCAGCGTAGCCCGGGGCACAGATACGCAGTATTTT. Translation gives CASSVARGTDTQYF.

This clonotype was observed many times. A much larger clone sits a single nucleotide away, making a read error possible. This chain joins TRBV6-1 and TRBJ2-3, with no clear D. The CDR3 extends over 11 amino acids. V was cut by 6 bases and J by 2 bases, with 3 bases left in between. From germline, CDR1 is MNHNS and CDR2 SASEGT. The CDR3 sequence is CASRHTDTQYF. CDR3 in DNA: TGTGCCAGCAGGCACACAGATACGCAGTATTTT.

The sample holds a few counts of this clonotype. The chain employs TRBV19 and TRBJ2-2; 10 positions match TRBD1. Per the germline V gene, CDR1 is LNHDA and CDR2 is SQIVND (reference sequence). The CDR3 has 13 residues. V was pared by 8 bases and J by 5 bases, with 2 bases of the junction left unmatched. The CDR3 reads CASPDRGTGELFF. In DNA, the CDR3 is TGTGCCAGTCCGGACAGGGGGACCGGGGAGCTGTTTTTT.

This clonotype was observed a few times. This chain joins TRBV4-1 and TRBJ2-1, with D perhaps being TRBD1 or TRBD2 (5 bases each). The length of the CDR3 is 17 residues. Germline values: CDR1 MGHRA, CDR2 YSYEKL. The V end was cut by 0 bases, the J end by 9 bases, with 21 bases between. The CDR3 sequence: CASSQDKGTLRGGEQFF. CDR3 nucleotide sequence: TGCGCCAGCAGCCAAGACAAGGGGACCCTTAGGGGCGGTGAGCAGTTCTTC.

The rearrangement joins TRBV16 to TRBJ2-7; 9 nucleotides align to TRBD2. The trim removed 4 bases at V and 4 bases at J, leaving 8 bases unmatched. The CDR3 has 15 residues. Germline CDR1 KGHSY, CDR2 FQNENV. CDR3 nucleotides: TGTGCCAGCAGCCCAAGGAGGACTAGCGATTACGAGCAGTACGTC. Its protein product is CASSPRRTSDYEQYV.

This clonotype appeared a few times. This may come from a read error, since a much larger clone is one base off. The chain employs TRBV6-1 and TRBJ2-5; no clear D gene. Germline CDR1 reads MNHNS; CDR2 reads SASEGT. This CDR3 region has 13 residues. CDR3 nucleotides: TGTGCCAGCAGTAAGGGCCTCCAAGAGACCCAGTGCTTC. Amino acid sequence: CASSKGLQETQCF.

This clonotype was seen a handful of times. The V gene is TRBV24-1, the J gene TRBJ2-3; 8 bases match TRBD1. Germline V gene sequence: CDR1 KGHDR, CDR2 SFDVKD. This CDR3 comprises 14 residues. The V segment lost 5 bases and the J segment 5 bases; nucleotides outside the gene matches: 5. Written as DNA, the CDR3 is TGTGCCACCAGTGGGACAGGGACTCAAGATACGCAGTATTTT. This sequence encodes CATSGTGTQDTQYF.

This clonotype came up a few times. The genes are TRBV3-1 and TRBJ2-5; 9 nucleotides agree with TRBD2. CDR1 LGHDT and CDR2 YNNKEL come from the germline V gene (reference sequence). Germline trimming cut 1 base from V and 1 base from J; bases unmatched to any gene: 7. CDR3 length: 17 amino acids. CDR3 nucleotide sequence: TGTGCCAGCAGCCAAGGTTATTCTAGCGGGATCCAAGAGACCCAGTACTTC. Translation: CASSQGYSSGIQETQYF.

This clonotype was seen repeatedly, ten times or more. CDR3 bases: TGTGCCATCAGTGAGAGAGGGAACACTGAAGCTTTCTTT. Protein product: CAISERGNTEAFF. The chain links TRBV10-3 to TRBJ1-1; D unclear. This CDR3 spans 13 amino acids. V was shortened by 2 bases and J by 1 base, with 5 bases between the two germline ends. CDR1 is ENHRY and CDR2 is SYGVKD in the germline V gene.

This clonotype was recorded many times. This chain connects TRBV30 to TRBJ1-3; TRBD1 is a possible D gene (6 bases). Trimming left V 5 bases short and J 1 base short, with 6 bases between. The CDR3 loop spans 12 amino acids. The germline V gene has CDR1 GTSNPN and CDR2 SVGIG (reference sequence). DNA of the CDR3: TGTGCCTGGGGACAGTCTGGAAACACCATATATTTT. The encoded protein is CAWGQSGNTIYF.

This clonotype occurred many times. The chain has TRBV12-3 or TRBV12-4 and TRBJ2-7, with TRBD2 matching over 7 bases. The CDR3 runs 14 residues. V lost 5 bases, J lost 3 bases, and 7 bases stayed unmatched. In DNA form, the CDR3 reads TGTGCCAGCAGTCCAGCGGGGCCAGACTACGAGCAGTACTTC. It translates to CASSPAGPDYEQYF.

The rearrangement uses TRBV12-3 or TRBV12-4 and TRBJ2-7; TRBD2 matches 9 bases. The CDR3 spans 16 residues. The V and J ends lost 5 bases and 2 bases, in that order; junction bases with no gene match: 10. The CDR3 is CASSGGASGTPYEQYF. The CDR3 region has the DNA TGTGCCAGCAGTGGGGGGGCTAGCGGGACCCCCTACGAGCAGTACTTC.

V and J are TRBV5-1 and TRBJ2-7; perhaps TRBD1 as D (6 bases). The CDR3 is 16 residues long. V was cut by 1 base and J by 1 base, with 15 bases left in between. Germline loops: CDR1 SGHRS, CDR2 YFSETQ. The CDR3 here is CASSLPGGAGSYEQYF. CDR3 in DNA: TGCGCCAGCAGCTTGCCTGGGGGCGCAGGGTCCTACGAGCAGTACTTC.

This clonotype has a handful of counts. The chain has TRBV7-9 and TRBJ1-5; the D is unclear. CDR3 size: 16 residues. Trimming took 1 base from V and 1 from J, leaving 11 bases between them. Germline V gene data show CDR1 as SEHNR and CDR2 as FQNEAQ (reference sequence). The CDR3 loop is CASSLGSGRSNQPQHF. CDR3 DNA: TGTGCCAGCAGCTTAGGGTCGGGGAGGAGCAATCAGCCCCAGCATTTT.